Here is one T cell receptor (beta chain) with its context. The method was immunoSEQ multiplex PCR; TCRdb's version includes in-frame clones alone and lacks a portion of them. The profile shows 160,000 or so clones, under 95% of them singletons. Germline lookup yields CDR1 LNHDA and CDR2 SQIVND (reference sequence). This CDR3 spans 13 amino acids. The data belong to a study of T cell responses to AZD1222 COVID-19 vaccine. The chain couples TRBV19 to TRBJ1-1; the D is unclear. Sequences were derived from peripheral blood, sampled 28 days after the second AZD1222 dose. The TCR comes from an adult who received the AZD1222 COVID-19 vaccine. The chain's CDR3 is CGAGEATRTEAFF. The CDR3, as DNA: TGTGGGGCGGGTGAGGCGACCCGGACTGAAGCTTTCTTT.